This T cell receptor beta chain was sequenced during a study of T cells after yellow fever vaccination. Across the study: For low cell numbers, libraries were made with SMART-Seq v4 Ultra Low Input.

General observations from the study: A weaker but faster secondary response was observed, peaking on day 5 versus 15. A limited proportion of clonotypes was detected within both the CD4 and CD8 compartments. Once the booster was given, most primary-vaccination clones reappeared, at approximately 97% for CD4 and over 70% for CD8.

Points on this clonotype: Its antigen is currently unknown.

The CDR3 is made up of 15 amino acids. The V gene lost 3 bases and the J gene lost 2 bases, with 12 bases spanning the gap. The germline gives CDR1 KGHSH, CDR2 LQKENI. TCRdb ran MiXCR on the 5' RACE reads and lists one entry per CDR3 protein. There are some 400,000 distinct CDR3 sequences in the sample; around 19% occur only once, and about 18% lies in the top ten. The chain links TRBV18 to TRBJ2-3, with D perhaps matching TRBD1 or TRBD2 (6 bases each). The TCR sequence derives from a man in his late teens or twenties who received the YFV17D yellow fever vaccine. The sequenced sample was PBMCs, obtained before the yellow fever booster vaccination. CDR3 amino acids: CASSPLGGFTDTQYF. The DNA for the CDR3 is TGTGCCAGCTCACCCCTGGGGGGCTTCACAGATACGCAGTATTTT.